This entry describes one TCR beta chain. What antigen it recognizes has not been identified. No base-level quality is on record; no much larger clone is a single base apart. TCRbeta CDR3 regions were amplified from genomic DNA by means of the immunoSEQ Assay, a bias-controlled multiplex PCR. The published analysis was carried out like this. Within the assay, amplification of reference gene primers was used to estimate how many nucleated cells each sample contained. Sequence reads were collapsed and filtered to measure the absolute abundance of every unique TCRbeta CDR3 rearrangement. For each sample, productive Simpson clonality was calculated by taking the square root of Simpson's diversity index across productive rearrangements. TCRdb limited this immuneACCESS table to in-frame rearrangements with V and J called. A share of clones is missing; checked studies link under half to unresolved V genes, and the rest is unexplained. V, J and clone size derive from that table, while D and trimming were established from the DNA sequence. Within this sample are about 92,000 clones, with less than 85% of them counted one time only. Jointly, the top ten make up 35% to 40% of the sample.

These data belong to a study of blood T cell repertoires in COVID-19 (dated by TCRdb to 2018 to 2020). General notes on the study: The collaborator samples originated in the United States, Italy and Spain and spanned the acute and convalescent phases of COVID-19. Subjects who had been exposed to COVID-19, were actively infected with it, or had recovered from it provided the deeply sampled blood TCRbeta repertoires that made up the dataset. HLA class I and class II types, where available, came from metadata supplied by the sample provider rather than from assay-based typing. The samples were drawn from the first 160 participants of the ongoing ImmuneRACE study and from 1,254 subjects provided by 6 global collaborators. The repertoires were released in a freely available public database intended as a resource for research on the immune response to SARS-CoV-2. The sample metadata nearly always contained a de-identified subject ID, COVID-19 status, age in years and sex. The material from the prospective study consisted of cDNA or gDNA derived from T cells, B-cell-depleted T cells, or PBMCs.

What the work shows at the level of the full study, not this receptor alone: The quantity of clinical and demographic metadata differed by source and by participant and was supplied without curation.

Collaborating institutions collected whole blood in K2EDTA tubes following their own protocols. For TCRbeta analysis, collaborator samples were shipped as frozen whole blood, as isolated PBMCs, or as DNA extracted from either sample type. CDR1 is given as SGHVS and CDR2 as FQNEAQ, both from the germline V gene. The CDR3 goes from the cysteine to the phenylalanine over 15 residues. The read is trimmed to its CDR3 DNA, 45 bases read in frame from base 1. V is pruned by 2 bases and J by 4 bases, leaving 4 bases of the junction without a gene match. Input material: peripheral blood. The chain employs TRBV7-8 and TRBJ2-5; TRBD2 agrees with 10 junctional bases. This receptor was identified in a man older than 75 with acute or convalescent COVID-19. The nucleotides are TGTGCCAGCAGCTTACTAGCGGGAGTGGGAGAGACCCAGTACTTC. Translated, it reads CASSLLAGVGETQYF.